These 16 T cell receptor beta chains share one sample of origin, sequenced in a study of T cell responses to AZD1222 COVID-19 vaccine. Measured with immunoSEQ multiplex PCR; TCRdb has only the in-frame clones, and not every one. Of roughly 200,000 clones in the sample, around nine tenths were seen once. Specimen: peripheral blood, collected on day 0 of AZD1222 vaccination. The source is an adult in good health.

V is TRBV7-9 and J is TRBJ1-3, with a possible D match to TRBD1 (6 bases). The V gene's germline CDR1 is SEHNR and CDR2 FQNEAQ (reference sequence). Trimming removed 7 bases from V and 2 bases from J, with 9 bases in between. This CDR3 spans 13 amino acids. CDR3 residues: CASITGPGNTIYF. DNA for the CDR3: TGTGCCAGCATCACAGGGCCTGGAAACACCATATATTTT.

This chain uses TRBV4-1 with TRBJ1-1; D might be TRBD1 (5 bases). CDR1 is MGHRA, CDR2 YSYEKL, per germline. The V end was cut by 4 bases, the J end by 1 base, with 13 bases between. CDR3 length: 15 amino acids. CDR3 loop: CASSLGEAGNTEAFF. In nucleotides, the CDR3 is TGCGCCAGCAGCCTGGGGGAGGCAGGGAACACTGAAGCTTTCTTT.

The gene calls are TRBV28 and TRBJ1-3, with TRBD1 matching over 7 bases. The germline V gene has CDR1 MDHEN and CDR2 SYDVKM. Trimming took 10 bases from V and 5 from J; bases not matched to a gene: 8. This CDR3 spans 13 amino acids. This CDR3 is CATGGLGRNTIYF. The CDR3 bases are TGTGCCACAGGGGGGCTTGGGAGAAACACCATATATTTT.

This clone was seen only a few times. The CDR3 loop is CASSLAGSYEQYF. The CDR3, as DNA: TGTGCCAGCAGCTTGGCAGGGTCCTACGAGCAGTACTTC. The V call is TRBV5-5, the J call TRBJ2-7; D is possibly TRBD1 (5 bases). The V end was cut by 0 bases, the J end by 1 base, with 5 bases between. Germline V CDR1 and CDR2: SGHKS, YYEKEE (reference sequence). The CDR3 runs 13 residues.

This CDR3 is CASSYSTLSIHEQYF. The CDR3 coding sequence is TGTGCCAGCAGTTACTCGACTCTTAGCATCCACGAGCAGTACTTC. The V call is TRBV6-5, the J call TRBJ2-7, with D unresolved. Trimming removed 0 bases at V and 5 bases at J, with 14 bases between. This CDR3 region has 15 residues. Germline V gene lookup returns CDR1 MNHEY and CDR2 SVGAGI.

V and J are TRBV6-5 and TRBJ1-3; D call uncertain. The germline CDR1 and CDR2 sequences are MNHEY and SVGAGI. V was shortened by 2 bases and J by 3 bases, with 8 bases between the two germline ends. CDR3 length: 14 residues. This chain's CDR3 is CASSYDGDGNTIYF. DNA for the CDR3: TGTGCCAGCAGTTACGACGGCGATGGAAACACCATATATTTT.

This clone has a handful of counts. The chain has TRBV29-1 and TRBJ1-2; TRBD1 is a possible D gene (5 bases). This CDR3 is built from 12 residues. Trimming cost V 4 bases and J 4 bases, with 10 bases left between them. Per the germline V gene, CDR1 is SQVTM and CDR2 is ANQGSEA. CDR3 sequence: CSVGAGIYGYTF. CDR3 nucleotide sequence: TGCAGCGTTGGCGCAGGGATCTATGGCTACACCTTC.

The chain is built from TRBV7-9 and TRBJ1-4, with D tentatively TRBD1 (5 bases). Trimming stripped 1 base from V and 8 bases from J, with 14 bases between. From germline, CDR1 is SEHNR and CDR2 FQNEAQ (reference sequence). The CDR3 consists of 15 residues. CDR3 sequence reads: CASSLGTGEKEKLFF. CDR3 in DNA: TGTGCCAGCAGCTTAGGGACGGGGGAGAAGGAAAAACTGTTTTTT.

The V and J genes are TRBV12-3 or TRBV12-4 and TRBJ1-2; no clear D. There are 13 residues in the CDR3. V dropped 4 bases and J dropped 5 bases, with 11 bases sitting between them. The CDR3 nucleotides are TGTGCCAGCAGTTCCGGGATAGGGTATGGCTACACCTTC. Translated, it gives CASSSGIGYGYTF.

The chain combines TRBV11-3 with TRBJ2-1; D is undetermined. The CDR3 totals 14 residues. Trimming took 2 bases from V and 0 from J, leaving 5 bases between them. Germline CDR1 and CDR2: SGHNT and YENEEA. The CDR3 DNA reads TGTGCCAGCAGCTTACAGAGCTCCTACAATGAGCAGTTCTTC. Its translation is CASSLQSSYNEQFF.

The chain has TRBV6-2 or TRBV6-3 and TRBJ2-7, with 8 nucleotides matching TRBD1. The germline V gene encodes CDR1 MNHEY and CDR2 SVGEGT. The CDR3 spans 18 residues. The J segment lost 0 bases and the V segment lost 4 bases, leaving 14 bases of the junction unmatched. Here the CDR3 reads CASSSTRTGLKFSYEQYF. As DNA, the CDR3 is TGTGCCAGCAGTTCCACCCGGACAGGGCTAAAATTCTCCTACGAGCAGTACTTC.

The chain carries TRBV6-5 and TRBJ1-5; TRBD1 is a possible D gene (5 bases). Germline values: CDR1 MNHEY, CDR2 SVGAGI. The CDR3 sequence is 15 residues long. V was shortened by 10 bases and J by 4 bases, with 20 bases between the two germline ends. CDR3 residues: CATNEGTVGNQPQHF. The CDR3 DNA reads TGTGCCACTAATGAAGGGACGGTGGGGAATCAGCCCCAGCATTTT.

The J gene is TRBJ2-1, the V gene TRBV7-8, with 9 nucleotides matching TRBD1. CDR3 length: 13 residues. The germline V gene encodes CDR1 SGHVS and CDR2 FQNEAQ. V was clipped by 4 bases and J by 9 bases; unmatched bases: 4. CDR3 amino acids: CASSSTGGAEQFF. CDR3 DNA sequence: TGTGCCAGCAGCTCCACAGGGGGCGCTGAGCAGTTCTTC.

The rearrangement uses TRBV6-2 or TRBV6-3 and TRBJ2-5, with TRBD2 identical over 10 bases. The CDR3 has 16 amino acids. Germline values: CDR1 MNHEY, CDR2 SVGEGT. V shed 6 bases and J 5 bases; nucleotides not matched to a gene: 12. The chain's CDR3 is CASSRLRSGGGETQYF. For the CDR3, the DNA is TGTGCCAGCAGCCGCCTGCGCAGCGGGGGGGGTGAGACCCAGTACTTC.

This chain uses TRBV3-1 (or the pseudogene TRBV3-2) with TRBJ1-1; no firm D call. The CDR3 contains 14 residues. Germline CDR1 and CDR2: LGHDT and YNNKEL (reference sequence). Trimming took 1 base from V and 4 from J, leaving 10 bases between them. CDR3 coding DNA: TGTGCCAGCAGCCAAGGTAACGTGGGCACTGAAGCTTTCTTT. This translates into CASSQGNVGTEAFF.

The rearrangement uses TRBV4-1 and TRBJ1-6; weak D call: TRBD1 (5 bases). CDR1 and CDR2 (germline): MGHRA, YSYEKL. This CDR3 spans 20 amino acids. V was cut by 6 bases and J by 0 bases, with 24 bases left in between. DNA of the CDR3: TGCGCCAGCAGTCCCCTCCCGGGACTTCCGAAGAGCTCCTATAATTCACCCCTCCACTTT. Amino acid sequence: CASSPLPGLPKSSYNSPLHF.